The 8 T cell receptor beta chains listed next were all sequenced from one sample in a study of cytomegalovirus exposure and HLA in healthy donors. Both 60 Vbeta primers and 13 Jbeta primers went into the PCR. The protocol was immunoSEQ multiplex PCR, while the TCRdb copy is restricted to in-frame clones and leaves out a portion. The sample carries hundreds of thousands of clones, about 74% recorded once. Material for sequencing was PBMCs. The origin of the receptors is a man in his forties in good health and CMV-seronegative.

CDR3 sequence: CASSLAGAEGGYTF. The CDR3 DNA is TGTGCCAGCAGCTTGGCCGGCGCGGAGGGTGGCTACACCTTC. The rearrangement joins TRBV5-4 to TRBJ1-2; D gene unclear. The ends were cut back, 0 bases at V and 7 bases at J, with 13 bases in the middle. Per germline, CDR1 SGHNT and CDR2 YYREEE (reference sequence). This CDR3 has 14 amino acids.

This chain links TRBV13 with TRBJ2-7; TRBD1 agrees at 7 bases. This CDR3 spans 14 amino acids. J gave up 3 bases and V 4 bases, and 6 bases lay outside the gene matches. The germline V gene encodes CDR1 PRHDT and CDR2 FYEKMQ (reference sequence). CDR3 sequence (DNA): TGTGCCAGCAGCTCCTCTGCAGGGGGCTACGAGCAGTACTTC. It codes for CASSSSAGGYEQYF.

This chain uses TRBV9 with TRBJ2-2, with a tentative D call TRBD2 (7 bases). CDR1 is SGDLS, CDR2 YYNGEE, per germline. Between the trimmed V and J ends, which lost 0 bases and 5 bases, there was a span of 11 bases. The CDR3 contains 15 residues. This chain's CDR3 is CASSVEGGRTGELFF. The CDR3 coding sequence is TGTGCCAGCAGCGTAGAGGGGGGGCGGACCGGGGAGCTGTTTTTT.

This clone was detected only once. This chain joins TRBV7-7 and TRBJ2-1; tentatively, D is TRBD1 (5 bases). Trimming took 1 base from V and 12 from J, leaving 19 bases between them. The CDR3 runs 15 residues. Germline-derived CDR1 and CDR2 are SSHAT and FNYEAQ (reference sequence). CDR3 region: CASSLELASPQGQFF. CDR3 nucleotides: TGTGCCAGCAGCTTAGAGCTCGCCAGTCCGCAGGGGCAGTTCTTC.

V usage is TRBV5-4 and J usage is TRBJ1-3, with 8 bases fitting TRBD1. This CDR3 is built from 15 residues. The V gene's germline CDR1 is SGHNT and CDR2 YYREEE (reference sequence). V lost 4 bases, J lost 0 bases, and 3 bases stayed unmatched. The CDR3 is CASSLGTGSGNTIYF. CDR3 coding DNA: TGTGCCAGCAGCCTCGGGACAGGCTCTGGAAACACCATATATTTT. The full variable domain, completed using reference TRBV5-4 and TRBJ1-3, is ETGVTQSPTHLIKTRGQQVTLRCSSQSGHNTVSWYQQALGQGPQFIFQYYREEENGRGNFPPRFSGLQFPNYSSELNVNALELDDSALYLCASSLGTGSGNTIYFGEGSWLTVV.

The genes are TRBV2 and TRBJ2-2; TRBD2 aligns across 7 bases. Germline trimming cut 6 bases from V and 5 bases from J; bases unmatched to any gene: 9. The CDR3 runs 15 residues. Germline assignment: CDR1 SNHLY and CDR2 FYNNEI. CDR3 sequence (DNA): TGTGCCAGCAGGGATCCCGGGACTACGACCGGGGAGCTGTTTTTT. Translating it yields CASRDPGTTTGELFF.

The rearrangement uses TRBV5-1 and TRBJ2-2; 9 bases are shared with TRBD1. V was clipped by 7 bases and J by 1 base; unmatched bases: 8. Germline loops: CDR1 SGHRS, CDR2 YFSETQ. The CDR3 runs to 16 residues. The CDR3: CASPLRGQGNTGELFF. In DNA, the CDR3 is TGCGCCAGCCCCCTACGGGGACAGGGGAACACCGGGGAGCTGTTTTTT.

The sample holds a few counts of this clone. The rearrangement uses TRBV5-4 and TRBJ2-1; possible D gene TRBD2, 6 bases. The CDR3 sequence is 16 residues long. Germline V CDR1 and CDR2: SGHNT, YYREEE (reference sequence). Trimming took 4 bases from V and 3 from J, leaving 17 bases between them. The CDR3 nucleotides read TGTGCCAGCAGCCAAGAGGGGAGTAGCGGCTACAATGAGCAGTTCTTC. This gives the protein CASSQEGSSGYNEQFF.